These 24 T cell receptor beta chains came from one sample sequenced in a study of T cells in Graves' hyperthyroidism and ophthalmopathy. Amplification targeted TCR beta CDR3 regions from RNA transcripts. Initially, a first-round RT-PCR of the TCR CDR3 employed the HTBI primer set. From the multiplex PCR reads, TCRdb called clonotypes with MiXCR, one entry per CDR3 protein. The table records about 260,000 distinct CDR3 sequences, 22% of them present only once. The sample taken for sequencing was blood. All receptors derive from a man aged 30 to 45 with Graves' ophthalmopathy.

The chain employs TRBV30 and TRBJ1-2, with no clear D. Germline CDR1 and CDR2: GTSNPN and SVGIG (reference sequence). This CDR3 is 10 amino acids long. V gave up 8 bases and J gave up 8 bases, with 12 bases separating them. The CDR3 nucleotides are TGTGCCGGTCTGCTAGGGGGCTACACCTTC. The encoded protein is CAGLLGGYTF.

This clonotype showed up many times. The chain recombines TRBV24-1 with TRBJ2-7; 9 bases align to TRBD1. Losses at the gene ends were 7 bases for V and 7 bases for J; bases not matched to a gene: 10. Germline V CDR1 and CDR2: KGHDR, SFDVKD. The CDR3 sequence is 14 residues long. CDR3 in DNA: TGTGCCACCAGAACCGGGACAGGGTGCGGAGAGCAGTACTTC. Translating gives CATRTGTGCGEQYF.

J is TRBJ2-2 and V is TRBV7-9; possibly TRBD2 for D (5 bases). The germline gives CDR1 SEHNR, CDR2 FQNEAQ (reference sequence). This CDR3 is 15 amino acids long. Trimming pared 1 base from V and 3 bases from J, leaving 9 bases between. CDR3 sequence (DNA): TGTGCCAGCAGCTTAGTAGCGCTCCACACCGGGGAGCTGTTTTTT. Protein sequence: CASSLVALHTGELFF.

In this sample, this clonotype turned up a few times. V gene TRBV6-1 combines with J gene TRBJ2-7; D is perhaps TRBD2 (5 bases). The V gene's germline CDR1 is MNHNS and CDR2 SASEGT. The CDR3 is 16 amino acids. V lost 1 base, J lost 0 bases, and 13 bases lay in between. CDR3 amino acids: CASSEVERNLSYEQYF. Written as DNA, the CDR3 is TGTGCCAGCAGTGAAGTGGAGCGGAACCTCTCCTACGAGCAGTACTTC.

The chain uses TRBV2 and TRBJ2-1; D is tentatively TRBD1 or TRBD2 (5 bases each). V gave up 6 bases and J gave up 4 bases, with 13 bases separating them. The CDR3 is made up of 14 amino acids. Germline V gene data show CDR1 as SNHLY and CDR2 as FYNNEI. The CDR3 DNA is TGTGCCAGCAGGGGGGAACTGATTTACAATGAGCAGTTCTTC. Translating gives CASRGELIYNEQFF.

V usage is TRBV5-6 and J usage is TRBJ1-2; 9 bases map to TRBD1. The germline V gene has CDR1 SGHDT and CDR2 YYEEEE. This CDR3 contains 17 residues. The ends lost 0 bases at V and 8 bases at J; junction bases unmatched: 14. CDR3 residues: CASSLARGRDREGGYTF. CDR3 nucleotides: TGTGCCAGCAGCTTGGCCCGAGGTAGGGACAGGGAGGGCGGCTACACCTTC.

This clonotype was observed at least ten times. V usage is TRBV30 and J usage is TRBJ1-4, with D tentatively TRBD1 (6 bases). Looked up from germline, CDR1 is GTSNPN and CDR2 is SVGIG (reference sequence). Trimming stripped 1 base from V and 8 bases from J, with 14 bases between. This CDR3 has 14 amino acids. CDR3 residues: CAWSDGQSLEKLFF. The CDR3 coding sequence is TGTGCCTGGAGTGACGGACAGAGTTTGGAAAAACTGTTTTTT. Combining the CDR3 with reference TRBV30 and TRBJ1-4 gives the whole variable domain SQTIHQWPATLVQPVGSPLSLECTVEGTSNPNLYWYRQAAGRGLQLLFYSVGIGQISSEVPQNLSASRPQDRQFILSSKKLLLSDSGFYLCAWSDGQSLEKLFFGSGTQLSVL.

The chain couples TRBV28 to TRBJ2-7; 11 nucleotides align to TRBD2. The CDR3 is 16 amino acids. In germline, CDR1 is MDHEN, CDR2 SYDVKM. Losses at the gene ends were 5 bases for V and 2 bases for J; bases not matched to a gene: 8. The CDR3 loop reads CASSPVAGGGPYEQYF. DNA of the CDR3: TGTGCCAGCAGTCCCGTAGCGGGAGGGGGCCCCTACGAGCAGTACTTC.

This clonotype was seen many times. The chain links TRBV28 to TRBJ2-7; TRBD2 aligns across 8 bases. The CDR3 has 12 amino acids. With 9 bases clipped from V and 6 bases from J, the junction kept 7 bases outside the gene matches. Germline V gene lookup returns CDR1 MDHEN and CDR2 SYDVKM. CDR3 sequence: CASRTSFSEQYF. For the CDR3, the DNA is TGTGCCAGTCGGACTAGCTTCTCCGAGCAGTACTTC.

This chain links TRBV11-3 with TRBJ1-1, with a possible D match to TRBD1 (6 bases). V dropped 7 bases and J dropped 3 bases, with 15 bases sitting between them. This CDR3 has 14 amino acids. Germline V gene data show CDR1 as SGHNT and CDR2 as YENEEA. CDR3 in amino acids: CASNPRGGDTEAFF. The DNA for the CDR3 is TGTGCCAGCAACCCGAGGGGGGGGGACACTGAAGCTTTCTTT.

The sample holds many counts of this clonotype. The rearrangement joins TRBV6-1 to TRBJ1-1; D is perhaps TRBD1 (5 bases). CDR3 size: 13 residues. Between the trimmed V and J ends, which lost 5 bases and 7 bases, there was a span of 14 bases. CDR1 and CDR2 from the germline V gene are MNHNS and SASEGT. CDR3 DNA: TGTGCCAGCAGTTATGGGACCTCTTATGAAGCTTTCTTT. This gives the protein CASSYGTSYEAFF.

The genes are TRBV20-1 and TRBJ1-4; TRBD1 aligns across 9 bases. The germline V gene has CDR1 DFQATT and CDR2 SNEGSKA (reference sequence). CDR3 length: 15 amino acids. V was clipped by 0 bases and J by 6 bases; unmatched bases: 5. In DNA form, the CDR3 reads TGCAGTGCTAGAGAAAACAGGGGGCGAGATGAAAAACTGTTTTTT. Its protein product is CSARENRGRDEKLFF.

This clonotype was observed at least ten times. DNA of the CDR3: TGTGCCTGGAGGACAACAGTATACGCTGAAGCTTTCTTT. It yields the protein CAWRTTVYAEAFF. J is TRBJ1-1 and V is TRBV30, with unresolved D. This CDR3 spans 13 amino acids. Germline V gene lookup returns CDR1 GTSNPN and CDR2 SVGIG (reference sequence). V was shortened by 3 bases and J by 6 bases, with 14 bases between the two germline ends. Filled out from reference TRBV30 and TRBJ1-1, the complete variable domain reads SQTIHQWPATLVQPVGSPLSLECTVEGTSNPNLYWYRQAAGRGLQLLFYSVGIGQISSEVPQNLSASRPQDRQFILSSKKLLLSDSGFYLCAWRTTVYAEAFFGQGTRLTVV.

This clonotype was observed a few times. V gene TRBV11-2 combines with J gene TRBJ1-3, with no clear D. This CDR3 comprises 14 residues. V was shortened by 1 base and J by 4 bases, with 8 bases between the two germline ends. The germline V gene has CDR1 SGHAT and CDR2 FQNNGV. CDR3 residues: CASSLVANGNTIYF. CDR3 DNA: TGTGCCAGCAGCTTAGTCGCAAACGGAAACACCATATATTTT.

This clonotype occurred many times. The chain carries TRBV2 and TRBJ2-7; 7 nucleotides line up with TRBD1. V lost 7 bases to trimming and J lost 0 bases; unmatched junction nucleotides: 6. The V gene's germline CDR1 is SNHLY and CDR2 FYNNEI. CDR3 length: 14 residues. Written as DNA, the CDR3 is TGTGCCAGCAAAAACAGGGGAAGCTCCTACGAGCAGTACTTC. It is translated as CASKNRGSSYEQYF.

The chain couples TRBV6-1 to TRBJ2-3; 11 bases agree with TRBD2. Trimming cost V 7 bases and J 2 bases; bases outside gene matches: 23. The CDR3 has 21 residues. Per germline, CDR1 MNHNS and CDR2 SASEGT. This chain's CDR3 is CASKVTRTSGPEGGDTDTQYF. The DNA for the CDR3 is TGTGCCAGCAAAGTAACCCGGACTAGCGGGCCTGAAGGGGGGGACACAGATACGCAGTATTTT.

The chain uses TRBV20-1 and TRBJ2-4; 9 bases are a match to TRBD2. CDR1 and CDR2 from the germline V gene are DFQATT and SNEGSKA (reference sequence). V gave up 6 bases and J gave up 9 bases; unmatched junction bases: 12. CDR3 length: 14 amino acids. CDR3 DNA sequence: TGCAGTGCCCAGACTAGCGGTAGGGGGGGCATTCAGTACTTC. Encoded protein: CSAQTSGRGGIQYF.

The chain has TRBV7-3 and TRBJ2-1; D might be TRBD1 or TRBD2, each matching 5 bases. This CDR3 comprises 16 residues. Germline loops: CDR1 SGHTA, CDR2 FQGTGA. The V gene lost 5 bases and the J gene lost 4 bases, with 18 bases spanning the gap. The DNA for the CDR3 is TGTGCCAGCAGCAGAACCCCTGGGGACCGGTACAATGAGCAGTTCTTC. Translation: CASSRTPGDRYNEQFF.

The chain combines TRBV5-1 with TRBJ2-7, with TRBD2 as a possible D gene (5 bases). The length of the CDR3 is 13 residues. From germline, CDR1 is SGHRS and CDR2 YFSETQ. The V end lost 1 base, the J end lost 5 bases, and 10 bases lay between the germline ends. The CDR3 coding sequence is TGCGCCAGCAGCTTGACGGGGTCTCACGAGCAGTACTTC. Amino acids: CASSLTGSHEQYF.

A few counts support this clonotype. V is TRBV7-8 and J is TRBJ2-1; possibly TRBD1 or TRBD2 for D (5 bases each). With 1 base removed from V and 7 bases from J, the gap between germline ends came to 14 bases. The CDR3 covers 15 residues. Germline V lookup: CDR1 SGHVS, CDR2 FQNEAQ. In nucleotides, the CDR3 is TGTGCCAGCAGCTTAGGTGGGGGAGTGGAGAATGAGCAGTTCTTC. Translating it yields CASSLGGGVENEQFF.

The chain uses TRBV28 and TRBJ1-4, with TRBD1 matching over 10 bases. The junction had 8 bases not matched to a gene; V was cut back by 2 bases and J by 8 bases. The CDR3 spans 16 residues. The V gene's germline CDR1 is MDHEN and CDR2 SYDVKM. As DNA, the CDR3 is TGTGCCAGCAGTTTAGGACCCGGGACAGGGGAAGAAAAACTGTTTTTT. This gives the protein CASSLGPGTGEEKLFF.

This clonotype has a handful of counts. The rearrangement uses TRBV5-6 and TRBJ1-2; 8 bases line up with TRBD1. CDR3 length equals 15 residues. V dropped 4 bases and J dropped 8; count of bases not matched to a gene: 13. The germline CDR1 and CDR2 sequences are SGHDT and YYEEEE. CDR3 coding DNA: TGTGCCAGCAGCCGGGGACAGGCATCACCGGAGGGCTACACCTTC. As protein: CASSRGQASPEGYTF.

The chain joins TRBV14 to TRBJ1-4; the D gene is possibly TRBD1 (6 bases). Per germline, CDR1 SGHDN and CDR2 FVKESK. CDR3 size: 17 residues. Trimming stripped 0 bases from V and 5 bases from J, with 16 bases between. Here the CDR3 reads CASSQDISTGANEKLFF. The CDR3 DNA follows: TGTGCCAGCAGCCAAGATATCTCGACAGGCGCAAATGAAAAACTGTTTTTT.

The chain employs TRBV19 and TRBJ2-2; D gene ambiguous. The CDR3 loop spans 13 amino acids. The V and J ends lost 7 bases and 7 bases respectively, with 13 bases between them. Germline V gives CDR1 LNHDA, CDR2 SQIVND (reference sequence). CDR3 protein: CASTFLSGGELFF. Written as DNA, the CDR3 is TGTGCCAGTACGTTCTTGTCGGGCGGGGAGCTGTTTTTT.